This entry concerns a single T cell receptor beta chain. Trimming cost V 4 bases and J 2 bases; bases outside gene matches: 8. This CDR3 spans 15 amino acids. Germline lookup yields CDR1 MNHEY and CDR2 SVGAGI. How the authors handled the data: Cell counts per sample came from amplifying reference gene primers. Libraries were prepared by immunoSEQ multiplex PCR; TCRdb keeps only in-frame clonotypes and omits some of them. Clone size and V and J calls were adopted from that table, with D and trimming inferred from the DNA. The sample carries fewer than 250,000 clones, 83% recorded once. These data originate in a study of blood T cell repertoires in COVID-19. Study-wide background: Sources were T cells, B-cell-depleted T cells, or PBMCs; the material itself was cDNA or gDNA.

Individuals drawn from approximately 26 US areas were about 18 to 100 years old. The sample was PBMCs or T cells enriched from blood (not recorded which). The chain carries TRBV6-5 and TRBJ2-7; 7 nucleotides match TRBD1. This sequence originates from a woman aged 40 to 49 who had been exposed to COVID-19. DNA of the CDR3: TGTGCCAGCAGTTCCAGGGGGATGGTTACCTACGAGCAGTACTTC. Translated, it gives CASSSRGMVTYEQYF.